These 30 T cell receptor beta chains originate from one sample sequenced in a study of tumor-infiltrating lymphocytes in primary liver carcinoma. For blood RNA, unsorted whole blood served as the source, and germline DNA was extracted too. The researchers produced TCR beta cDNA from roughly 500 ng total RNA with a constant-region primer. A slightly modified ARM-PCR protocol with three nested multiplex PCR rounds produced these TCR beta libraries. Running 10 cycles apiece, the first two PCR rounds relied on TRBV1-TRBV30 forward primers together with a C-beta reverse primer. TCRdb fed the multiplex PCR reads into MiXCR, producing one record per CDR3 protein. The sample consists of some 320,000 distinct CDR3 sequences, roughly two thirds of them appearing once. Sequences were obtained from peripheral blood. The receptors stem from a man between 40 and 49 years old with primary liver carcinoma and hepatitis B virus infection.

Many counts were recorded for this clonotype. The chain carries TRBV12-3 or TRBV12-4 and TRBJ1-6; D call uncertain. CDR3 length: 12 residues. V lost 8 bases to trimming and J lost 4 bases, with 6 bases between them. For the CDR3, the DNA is TGTGCCAGCGAGCAGTATAATTCACCCCTCCACTTT. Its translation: CASEQYNSPLHF.

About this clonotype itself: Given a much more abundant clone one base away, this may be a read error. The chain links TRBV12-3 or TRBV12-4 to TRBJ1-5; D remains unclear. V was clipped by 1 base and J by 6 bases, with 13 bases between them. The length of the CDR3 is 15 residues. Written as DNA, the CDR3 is TGTGCCAGCAGTTTAGGACCAGGCGACTGTCAGCCCCAGCATTTT. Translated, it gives CASSLGPGDCQPQHF.

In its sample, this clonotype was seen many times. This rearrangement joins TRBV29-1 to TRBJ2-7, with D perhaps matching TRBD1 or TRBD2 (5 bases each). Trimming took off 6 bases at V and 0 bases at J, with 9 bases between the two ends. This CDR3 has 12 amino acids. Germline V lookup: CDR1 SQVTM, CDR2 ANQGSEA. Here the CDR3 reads CSVRGSSYEQYF. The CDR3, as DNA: TGCAGCGTGAGGGGCAGCTCCTACGAGCAGTACTTC.

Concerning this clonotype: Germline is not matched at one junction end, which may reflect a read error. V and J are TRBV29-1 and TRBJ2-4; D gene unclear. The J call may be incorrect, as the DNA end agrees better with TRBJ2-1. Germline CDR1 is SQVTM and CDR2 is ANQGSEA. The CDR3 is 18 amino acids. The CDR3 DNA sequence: TGCAACGTTGAGGTCAGAGATCTAATCCATTTAGCCAAAAACATTCAGTTCTTC. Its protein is CNVEVRDLIHLAKNIQFF.

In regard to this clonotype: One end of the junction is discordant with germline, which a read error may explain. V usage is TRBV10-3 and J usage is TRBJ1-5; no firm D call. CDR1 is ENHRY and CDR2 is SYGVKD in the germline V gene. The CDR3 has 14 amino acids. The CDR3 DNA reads TGTGCCATCAGTGGGGTACTCCAAGGTCAGCCCCGGCATTTT. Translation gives CAISGVLQGQPRHF.

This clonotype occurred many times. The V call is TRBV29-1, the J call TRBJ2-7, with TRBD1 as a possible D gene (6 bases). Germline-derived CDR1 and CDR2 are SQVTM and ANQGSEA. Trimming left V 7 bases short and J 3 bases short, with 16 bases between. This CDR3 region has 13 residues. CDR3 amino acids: CSGSRTDDYEQYF. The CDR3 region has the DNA TGCAGCGGTTCGAGGACAGACGACTACGAGCAGTACTTC.

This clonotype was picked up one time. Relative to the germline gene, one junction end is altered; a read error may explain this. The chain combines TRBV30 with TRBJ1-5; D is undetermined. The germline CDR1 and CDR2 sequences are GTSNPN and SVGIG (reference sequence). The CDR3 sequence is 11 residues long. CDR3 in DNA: TGTGCCTGGAGTTTGGGTCAGCCCCATCATTTT. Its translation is CAWSLGQPHHF.

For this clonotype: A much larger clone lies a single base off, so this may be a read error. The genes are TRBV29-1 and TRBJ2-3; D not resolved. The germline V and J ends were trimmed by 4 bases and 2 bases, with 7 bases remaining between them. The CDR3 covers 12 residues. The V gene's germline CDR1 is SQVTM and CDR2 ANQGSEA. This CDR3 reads CSVVQHTDTQYF. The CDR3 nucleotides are TGCAGCGTTGTACAGCACACAGATACGCAGTATTTT.

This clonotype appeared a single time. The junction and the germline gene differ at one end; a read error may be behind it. CDR3 sequence: CTSSRGGLAGTDTQYF. For the CDR3, the DNA is TGTACCAGCAGCCGGGGAGGACTAGCGGGGACAGATACGCAGTATTTT. The gene calls are TRBV11-2 and TRBJ2-3; 12 nucleotides align to TRBD2. Germline V gives CDR1 SGHAT, CDR2 FQNNGV. The CDR3 totals 16 residues.

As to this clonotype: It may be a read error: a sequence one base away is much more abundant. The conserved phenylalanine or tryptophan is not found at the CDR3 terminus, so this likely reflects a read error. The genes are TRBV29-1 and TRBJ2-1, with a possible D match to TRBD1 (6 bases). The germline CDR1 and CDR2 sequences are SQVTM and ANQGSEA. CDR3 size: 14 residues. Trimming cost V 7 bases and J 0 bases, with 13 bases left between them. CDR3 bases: TGCAGCGGCGGACAGATTAGCTCCTACAATGAGCAGTTCTTG. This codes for CSGGQISSYNEQFL.

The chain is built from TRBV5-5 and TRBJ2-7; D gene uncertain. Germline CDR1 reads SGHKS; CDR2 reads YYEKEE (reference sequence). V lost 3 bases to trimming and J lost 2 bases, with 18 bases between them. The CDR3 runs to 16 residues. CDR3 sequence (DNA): TGTGCCAGCAGCTCGGATTACGGCACCAGAACCTACGAGCAGTACTTC. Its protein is CASSSDYGTRTYEQYF.

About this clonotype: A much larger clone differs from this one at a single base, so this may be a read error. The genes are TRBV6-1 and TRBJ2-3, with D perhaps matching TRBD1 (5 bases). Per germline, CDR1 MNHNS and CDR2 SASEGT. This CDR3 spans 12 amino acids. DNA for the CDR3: TGTGCCAGCTCTCCCCCGACAGATGCGCAGTATTTT. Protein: CASSPPTDAQYF.

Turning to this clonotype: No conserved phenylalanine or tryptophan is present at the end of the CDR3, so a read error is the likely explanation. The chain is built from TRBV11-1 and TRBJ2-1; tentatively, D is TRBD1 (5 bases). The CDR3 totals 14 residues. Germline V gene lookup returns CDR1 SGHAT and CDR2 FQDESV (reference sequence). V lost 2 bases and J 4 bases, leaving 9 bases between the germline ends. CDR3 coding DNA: TGTGCCAGCAGCTTACAGGGTGGGTACAATGAGCAGTTCATC. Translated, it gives CASSLQGGYNEQFI.

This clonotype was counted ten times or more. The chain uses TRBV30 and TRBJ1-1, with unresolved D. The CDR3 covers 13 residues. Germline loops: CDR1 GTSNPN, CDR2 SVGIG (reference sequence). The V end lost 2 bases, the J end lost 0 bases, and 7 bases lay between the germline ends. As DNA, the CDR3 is TGTGCCTGGAGTCGAGGGCTGAACACTGAAGCTTTCTTT. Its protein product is CAWSRGLNTEAFF.

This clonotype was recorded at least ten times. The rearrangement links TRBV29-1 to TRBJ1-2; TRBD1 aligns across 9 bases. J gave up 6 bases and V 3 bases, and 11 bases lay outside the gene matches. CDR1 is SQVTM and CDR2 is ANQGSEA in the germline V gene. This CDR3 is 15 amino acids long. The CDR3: CSVDSGQGVVHGYTF. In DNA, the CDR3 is TGCAGCGTTGATTCGGGACAGGGAGTTGTCCATGGCTACACCTTC.

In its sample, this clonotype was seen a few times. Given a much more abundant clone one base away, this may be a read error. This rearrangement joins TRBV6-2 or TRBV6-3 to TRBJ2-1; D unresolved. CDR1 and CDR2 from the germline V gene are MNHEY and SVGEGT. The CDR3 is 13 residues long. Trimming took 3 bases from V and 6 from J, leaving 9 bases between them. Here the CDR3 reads CASSYSGLNEQFF. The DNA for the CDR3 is TGTGCCAGCAGTTATTCGGGCCTCAATGAGCAGTTCTTC.

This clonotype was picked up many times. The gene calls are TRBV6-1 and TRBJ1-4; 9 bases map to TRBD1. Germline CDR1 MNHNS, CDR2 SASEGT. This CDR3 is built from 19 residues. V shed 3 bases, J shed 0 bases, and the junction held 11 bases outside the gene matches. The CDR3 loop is CASSDIRDREFSTNEKLFF. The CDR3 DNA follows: TGTGCCAGCAGTGACATCCGGGACAGGGAATTCTCAACTAATGAAAAACTGTTTTTT.

The DNA for the CDR3 is TGTGCCAGCGGACATGTCCCAGGGGGTGGGCAGTTCTTC. Protein sequence: CASGHVPGGGQFF. V and J are TRBV6-2 or TRBV6-3 and TRBJ2-1, with 7 bases that match TRBD1. This CDR3 contains 13 residues. Losses at the gene ends were 8 bases for V and 12 bases for J; bases not matched to a gene: 13. Per germline, CDR1 MNHEY and CDR2 SVGEGT.

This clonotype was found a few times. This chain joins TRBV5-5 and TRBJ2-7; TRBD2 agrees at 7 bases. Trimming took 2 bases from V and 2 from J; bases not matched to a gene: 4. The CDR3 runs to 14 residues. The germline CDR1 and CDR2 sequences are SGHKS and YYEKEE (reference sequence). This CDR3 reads CASSFRAGAYEQYF. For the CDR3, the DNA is TGTGCCAGCAGCTTTAGGGCGGGGGCCTACGAGCAGTACTTC.

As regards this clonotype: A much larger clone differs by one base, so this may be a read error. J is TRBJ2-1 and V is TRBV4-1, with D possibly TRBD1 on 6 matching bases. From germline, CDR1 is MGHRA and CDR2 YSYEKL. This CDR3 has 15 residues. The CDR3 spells CASSQTGTSYNERFF. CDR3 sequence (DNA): TGCGCCAGCAGCCAAACAGGGACCTCCTACAATGAGCGGTTCTTC.

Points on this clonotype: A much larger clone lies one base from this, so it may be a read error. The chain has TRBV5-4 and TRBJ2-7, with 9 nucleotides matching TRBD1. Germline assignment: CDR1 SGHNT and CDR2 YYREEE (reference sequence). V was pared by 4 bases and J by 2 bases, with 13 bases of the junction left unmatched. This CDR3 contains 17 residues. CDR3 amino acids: CASSISRDRVRPYEQYF. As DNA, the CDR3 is TGTGCCAGCAGCATATCCCGGGACAGGGTCCGACCCTACGAGCAGTACTTC.

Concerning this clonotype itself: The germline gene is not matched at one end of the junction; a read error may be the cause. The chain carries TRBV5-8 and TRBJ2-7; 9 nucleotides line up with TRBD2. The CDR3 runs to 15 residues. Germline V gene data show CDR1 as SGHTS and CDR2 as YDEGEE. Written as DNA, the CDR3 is TGTGCCAACAGCCCCACGGGACTAGCTTTTGGAGAGCAGTACTTC. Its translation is CANSPTGLAFGEQYF.

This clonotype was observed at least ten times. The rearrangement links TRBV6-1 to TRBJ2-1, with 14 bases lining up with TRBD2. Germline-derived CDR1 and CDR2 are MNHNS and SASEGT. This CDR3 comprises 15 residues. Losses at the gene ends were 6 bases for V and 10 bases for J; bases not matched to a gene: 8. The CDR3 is CASSTGTSGRREQFF. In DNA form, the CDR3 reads TGTGCCAGCAGCACCGGGACTAGCGGGAGAAGGGAGCAGTTCTTC.

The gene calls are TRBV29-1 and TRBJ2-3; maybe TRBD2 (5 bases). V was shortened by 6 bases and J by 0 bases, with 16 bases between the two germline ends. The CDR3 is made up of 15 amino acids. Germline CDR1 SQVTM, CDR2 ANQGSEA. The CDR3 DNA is TGCAGCGTGGCCCGGACGGGGAAGAGCACAGATACGCAGTATTTT. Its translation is CSVARTGKSTDTQYF.

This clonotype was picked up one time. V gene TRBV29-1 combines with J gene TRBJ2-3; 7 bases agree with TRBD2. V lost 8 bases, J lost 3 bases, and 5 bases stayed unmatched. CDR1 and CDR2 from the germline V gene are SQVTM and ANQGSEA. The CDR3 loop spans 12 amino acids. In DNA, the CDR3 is TGCAGCTCATGGGGGGGTACAGATACGCAGTATTTT. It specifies CSSWGGTDTQYF.

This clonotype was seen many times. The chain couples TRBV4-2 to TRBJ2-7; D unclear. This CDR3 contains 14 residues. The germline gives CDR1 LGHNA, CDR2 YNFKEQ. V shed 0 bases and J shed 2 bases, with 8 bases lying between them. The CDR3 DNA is TGTGCCAGCAGCCAAGATATAGGGCCCTACGAGCAGTACTTC. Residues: CASSQDIGPYEQYF.

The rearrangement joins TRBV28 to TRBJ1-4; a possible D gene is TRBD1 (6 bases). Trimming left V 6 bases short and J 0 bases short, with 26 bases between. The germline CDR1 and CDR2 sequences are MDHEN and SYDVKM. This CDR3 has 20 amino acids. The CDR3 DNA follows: TGTGCCAGCAGCCAACCCACCCCGGGGGGGGCAGGGGCAACTAATGAAAAACTGTTTTTT. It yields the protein CASSQPTPGGAGATNEKLFF.

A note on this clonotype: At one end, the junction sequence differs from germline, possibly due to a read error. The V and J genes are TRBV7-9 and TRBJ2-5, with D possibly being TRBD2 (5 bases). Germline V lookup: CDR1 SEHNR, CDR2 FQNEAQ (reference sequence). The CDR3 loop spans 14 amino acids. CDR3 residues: CANSRGRVEETHYF. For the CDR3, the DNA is TGTGCCAACAGCCGCGGGCGGGTGGAGGAGACCCATTACTTC.

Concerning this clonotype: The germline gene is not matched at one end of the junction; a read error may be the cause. The CDR3: CARSLDGGLAKNVQYF. CDR3 DNA: TGTGCCAGGAGCTTAGATGGGGGCCTAGCCAAAAACGTTCAGTACTTC. The chain uses TRBV7-8 and TRBJ2-4; a possible D gene is TRBD1 (6 bases). The CDR3 has 16 amino acids. Germline loops: CDR1 SGHVS, CDR2 FQNEAQ.

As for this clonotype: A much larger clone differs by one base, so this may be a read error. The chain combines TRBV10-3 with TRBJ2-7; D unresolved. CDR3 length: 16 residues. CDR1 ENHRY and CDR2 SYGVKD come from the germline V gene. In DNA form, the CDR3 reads TGTGCCATCTGTGAGTCGATGGACCGGCTGGGGAAAGAGCAGTACTTC. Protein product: CAICESMDRLGKEQYF.